These T cell receptor beta chains were read from a single sample in a study of blood T cell repertoires in COVID-19. TCRdb's copy holds only in-frame clones and misses some; the assay was immunoSEQ multiplex PCR. The sample includes around 180,000 clones, 85% of them seen just once. Sequenced material: peripheral blood. Every receptor here comes from a person aged 70 to 79 with COVID-19, enrolled during active disease. CDR3s include the opening cysteine and the closing phenylalanine or tryptophan. The order of the fields is D gene, J gene, clone size, V gene, CDR3 protein, CDR3 DNA. D genes are given only for firm matches. Size tells how often a clone was seen (once, few, many) or the class of an expanded clone, and some rows leave it out.

TRBD2	TRBJ2-5	few	TRBV19	CASSKGLRRGQETQYF	TGTGCCAGTAGTAAGGGTTTGCGGCGGGGGCAAGAGACCCAGTACTTC
NA	TRBJ2-5	NA	TRBV2	CASSASGIQETQYF	TGTGCCAGCAGTGCAAGCGGAATACAAGAGACCCAGTACTTC
NA	TRBJ1-5	NA	TRBV9	CASSVRGSAGIVRDQPQHF	TGTGCCAGCAGCGTCAGGGGATCGGCAGGGATAGTACGTGATCAGCCCCAGCATTTT
TRBD1	TRBJ2-7	NA	TRBV12-3/TRBV12-4	CASLRGLEQYF	TGTGCGTCCCTTAGGGGGCTCGAGCAGTACTTC
NA	TRBJ1-3	NA	TRBV5-8	CASSRPGLNEVGNTIYF	TGTGCCAGCAGCCGTCCGGGACTCAACGAAGTGGGAAACACCATATATTTT
TRBD1	TRBJ2-5	NA	TRBV14	CASSQELTGAETQYF	TGTGCCAGCAGCCAAGAGTTGACAGGGGCAGAGACCCAGTACTTC
NA	TRBJ1-5	NA	TRBV6-5	CASRDRQAQPQHF	TGTGCCAGCAGAGACAGACAGGCACAGCCCCAGCATTTT
NA	TRBJ1-4	NA	TRBV4-1	CASQSLMGQGGEKLFF	TGCGCCAGCCAGTCCTTAATGGGGCAGGGAGGTGAAAAACTGTTTTTT
TRBD1	TRBJ1-2	NA	TRBV7-2	CASSLSVARTGGSGYTF	TGTGCCAGCAGCTTAAGTGTGGCTCGGACAGGGGGCAGCGGCTACACCTTC
NA	TRBJ1-5	once	TRBV5-8	CASSANYGHIPYSNQPQHF	TGTGCCAGCAGCGCCAACTATGGACACATTCCGTATAGCAATCAGCCCCAGCATTTT
NA	TRBJ2-1	NA	TRBV18	CASSPLNGNYNEQFF	TGTGCCAGCTCACCACTGAACGGGAACTACAATGAGCAGTTCTTC
NA	TRBJ2-7	NA	TRBV5-1	CASSQQGVSYEQYF	TGCGCCAGCAGCCAACAGGGAGTCTCCTACGAGCAGTACTTC
TRBD1	TRBJ2-3	NA	TRBV5-1	CASSPGQTNTDTQYF	TGCGCCAGCAGCCCGGGACAGACTAACACAGATACGCAGTATTTT
NA	TRBJ1-6	NA	TRBV14	CASSLDPGSYNSPLHF	TGTGCCAGCAGCCTTGATCCAGGGTCCTATAATTCACCCCTCCACTTT
NA	TRBJ1-4	NA	TRBV12-3/TRBV12-4	CASINRAGEKLFF	TGTGCCAGCATCAACAGGGCCGGTGAAAAACTGTTTTTT
NA	TRBJ2-1	NA	TRBV15	CATSRVGLGEQFF	TGTGCCACCAGCAGAGTAGGCCTGGGCGAGCAGTTCTTC
TRBD1	TRBJ2-1	NA	TRBV5-4	CASSSGQERIF	TGTGCCAGCAGCTCCGGACAGGAGAGGATCTTC
NA	TRBJ2-5	NA	TRBV10-3	CAISGGEGSSETQYF	TGTGCCATCAGTGGGGGTGAGGGCAGTTCCGAGACCCAGTACTTC
NA	TRBJ1-2	NA	TRBV3-1/TRBV3-2	CASSPSVLGGYTF	TGTGCCAGCAGCCCCTCAGTATTGGGCGGCTACACCTTC
NA	TRBJ2-7	NA	TRBV6-5	CASSPTSGYEQYF	TGTGCCAGCAGCCCCACGAGCGGGTACGAGCAGTACTTC
NA	TRBJ2-1	NA	TRBV4-3	CASSQDWGLSNNEQFF	TGCGCCAGCAGCCAAGACTGGGGACTGTCGAACAATGAGCAGTTCTTC
NA	TRBJ1-1	NA	TRBV13	CASSLVGGAAFF	TGTGCCAGCAGCTTAGTCGGGGGTGCGGCTTTCTTT
NA	TRBJ2-5	once	TRBV19	CASSIKVGGGETQYF	TGTGCCAGTAGTATCAAGGTGGGAGGAGGGGAGACCCAGTACTTC
NA	TRBJ1-4	NA	TRBV6-5	CASSDPLEGEKLFF	TGTGCCAGCAGCGACCCACTCGAGGGAGAAAAACTGTTTTTT
NA	TRBJ1-2	NA	TRBV6-5	CASSSGRFYGYTF	TGTGCCAGCAGTTCCGGCAGGTTCTATGGCTACACCTTC
TRBD2	TRBJ2-2	once	TRBV5-1	CASSLATSGNPGELFF	TGCGCCAGCAGCTTGGCAACTAGCGGGAATCCCGGGGAGCTGTTTTTT
NA	TRBJ1-5	NA	TRBV3-1/TRBV3-2	CASSQGERPQHF	TGTGCCAGCAGCCAAGGCGAGAGGCCCCAGCATTTT
NA	TRBJ1-2	NA	TRBV7-2	CASSRGAGNYGYTF	TGTGCCAGCAGCCGGGGGGCAGGAAACTATGGCTACACCTTC
TRBD1	TRBJ1-1	NA	TRBV7-9	CASSLSSGGFTEAFF	TGTGCCAGCAGCTTAAGTTCAGGGGGCTTCACTGAAGCTTTCTTT
NA	TRBJ1-6	NA	TRBV16	CASSQSADNSPLHF	TGTGCCAGCAGCCAATCCGCAGATAATTCACCCCTCCACTTT
NA	TRBJ2-5	NA	TRBV7-2	CASRYSGNGKETQYF	TGTGCCAGCAGGTATTCAGGGAACGGCAAAGAGACCCAGTACTTC
TRBD2	TRBJ2-1	NA	TRBV7-6	CASSSIAGGPPVEQFF	TGTGCCAGCAGTTCCATAGCGGGAGGCCCCCCCGTTGAGCAGTTCTTC
NA	TRBJ2-3	few	TRBV5-1	CASFTDHTDTQYF	TGCGCCAGCTTCACAGATCACACAGATACGCAGTATTTT
TRBD1	TRBJ1-1	few	TRBV4-3	CASSPRTGLNTEAFF	TGCGCCAGCAGCCCGCGGACAGGGCTGAACACTGAAGCTTTCTTT
NA	TRBJ1-5	NA	TRBV19	CASSITGFQPQHF	TGTGCCAGTAGTATTACAGGGTTTCAGCCCCAGCATTTT
TRBD1	TRBJ2-7	NA	TRBV19	CASSMSQGEQYF	TGTGCCAGTAGCATGTCACAGGGGGAGCAGTACTTC
NA	TRBJ2-6	NA	TRBV4-1	CASSQGTSSGANVLTF	TGCGCCAGCAGCCAAGGAACGAGCTCTGGGGCCAACGTCCTGACTTTC
TRBD1	TRBJ2-1	NA	TRBV28	CASSLGQRRGEQFF	TGTGCCAGCAGTTTGGGACAGCGAAGGGGAGAGCAGTTCTTC
NA	TRBJ1-4	NA	TRBV5-1	CASSLEGEEKLFF	TGCGCCAGCAGCTTAGAGGGGGAAGAAAAACTGTTTTTT
NA	TRBJ1-2	few	TRBV19	CASIGGPNYGYTF	TGTGCCAGTATCGGGGGGCCTAACTATGGCTACACCTTC
TRBD1	TRBJ2-7	NA	TRBV2	CASRYPGQGAYEQYF	TGTGCCAGCAGGTACCCGGGACAGGGGGCGTACGAGCAGTACTTC
NA	TRBJ2-3	NA	TRBV7-2	CASSLAGSGDTQYF	TGTGCCAGCAGCTTAGCGGGTTCGGGTGATACGCAGTATTTT
TRBD1	TRBJ2-2	NA	TRBV5-8	CASSPWTGGVVGELFF	TGTGCCAGCAGCCCCTGGACAGGGGGCGTTGTCGGGGAGCTGTTTTTT
TRBD2	TRBJ2-5	NA	TRBV7-2	CASSFSPGGGWTQYF	TGTGCCAGCAGCTTTTCCCCTGGGGGAGGGTGGACCCAGTACTTC
TRBD1	TRBJ1-6	NA	TRBV19	CASTRIPGQGNSPLHF	TGTGCCAGTACCAGAATACCGGGACAGGGTAATTCACCCCTCCACTTT
TRBD1	TRBJ1-4	few	TRBV2	CASRSKTGYGEKLFF	TGTGCCAGCAGGTCCAAGACAGGGTACGGTGAAAAACTGTTTTTT
NA	TRBJ2-7	NA	TRBV9	CASSTTGNQGQYF	TGTGCCAGCAGCACCACAGGGAATCAAGGGCAGTACTTC
NA	TRBJ2-1	NA	TRBV9	CASSPDLADSYNEQFF	TGTGCCAGCAGCCCTGATTTAGCTGATTCGTACAATGAGCAGTTCTTC
TRBD2	TRBJ2-7	few	TRBV27	CASSYRSGRNEQYF	TGTGCCAGCAGTTATCGGAGCGGGAGAAACGAGCAGTACTTC